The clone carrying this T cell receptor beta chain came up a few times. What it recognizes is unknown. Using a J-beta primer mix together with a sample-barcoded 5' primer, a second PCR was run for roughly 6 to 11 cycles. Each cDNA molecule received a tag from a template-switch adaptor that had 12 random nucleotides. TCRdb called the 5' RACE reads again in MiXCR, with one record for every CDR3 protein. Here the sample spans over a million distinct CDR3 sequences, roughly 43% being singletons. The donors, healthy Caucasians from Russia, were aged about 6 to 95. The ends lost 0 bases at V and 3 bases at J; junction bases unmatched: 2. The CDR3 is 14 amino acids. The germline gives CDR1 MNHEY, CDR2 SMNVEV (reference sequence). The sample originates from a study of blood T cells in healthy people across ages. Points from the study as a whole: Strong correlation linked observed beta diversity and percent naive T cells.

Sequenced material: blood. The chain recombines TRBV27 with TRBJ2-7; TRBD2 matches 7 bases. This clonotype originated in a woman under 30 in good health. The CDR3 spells CASSLSGTNYEQYF. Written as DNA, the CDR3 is TGTGCCAGCAGTTTATCGGGGACTAACTACGAGCAGTACTTC.